This note documents a single T cell receptor beta chain sequence. Regarding time point: patch test 2, 6 weeks after DPC sensitization. Treatment specified: therapeutic diphenylcyclopropenone sensitization with weekly scalp DPC. Only after blood had been drawn was each patch test applied. The source of the sample is a study of human T cells and chemical hapten exposure. Trimming cost V 2 bases and J 0 bases, with 7 bases left between them. The germline V gene has CDR1 SGHTA and CDR2 FQGNSA. This CDR3 contains 14 residues. From the RACE reads, TCRdb called clonotypes with MiXCR, one entry per CDR3 protein. The data contain about 380,000 distinct CDR3 sequences, about 6.9% of them singletons.

The chain is built from TRBV7-2 and TRBJ1-1; D is ambiguous. The TCR sequence derives from a woman aged 18-29 years with alopecia areata. Some clones in this sample may be carry-over from other donors' samples. The material was whole blood, obtained in connection with sensitization to the hapten diphenylcyclopropenone (DPC). The CDR3 here is CASSLWRMNTEAFF. The CDR3 nucleotides read TGTGCCAGCAGCTTATGGAGAATGAACACTGAAGCTTTCTTT.